A single TCR beta chain is shown here with its context. These data come from a study of control samples from healthy donors and cancer patients. The protocol was immunoSEQ multiplex PCR, while the TCRdb copy is restricted to in-frame clones and leaves out a portion. This sample has around 76,000 clones, with 89% found just once. The CDR3 is made up of 15 amino acids. The trim removed 3 bases at V and 5 bases at J, leaving 7 bases unmatched. Per the germline V gene, CDR1 is MDHEN and CDR2 is SYDVKM. The sequencing input was PBMCs. The chain links TRBV28 to TRBJ2-3, with TRBD2 matching over 8 bases. This TCR came from a woman aged 45-60 years with colorectal cancer. CDR3 sequence (DNA): TGTGCCAGCAGTTTTCCCGGGGGGGCCAAAGATACGCAGTATTTT. Translating it yields CASSFPGGAKDTQYF.